This TCR beta chain was profiled in a study of blood T cell repertoires in COVID-19. Trimming removed 5 bases at V and 1 base at J, with 8 bases between. CDR1 and CDR2 (germline): SNHLY, FYNNEI. The CDR3 covers 13 residues. Across over 20 US areas, participants ranged in age from roughly 18 to 95 years. Sequencing used immunoSEQ multiplex PCR; TCRdb keeps in-frame clones, though not all of them. The sample shows almost 350,000 clones, more than 70% of them seen only once. This TCR was sampled from a woman aged 25 to 39 who had been exposed to COVID-19. V and J are TRBV2 and TRBJ1-1; D is unclear. The source material was PBMCs or T cells enriched from blood (not recorded which). The CDR3 nucleotides read TGTGCCAGCAGTCGGTCCGGGAACACTGAAGCTTTCTTT. It specifies CASSRSGNTEAFF.